This T cell receptor beta chain was captured in a study of Ad26.COV2.S vaccination and SARS-CoV-2 variants. Study outcomes and limitations: The analyses of TCR breadth and depth may have understated the size of total T cell responses. Higher spike-specific TCR breadth was found in vaccine recipients than in placebo recipients. For non-spike TCRs, breadth in vaccine recipients resembled that in placebo recipients.

Here immunoSEQ multiplex PCR was the method, and the copy in TCRdb shows in-frame clones only, minus some. The sample carries nearly 95,000 clones, around 82% recorded once. Germline loops: CDR1 SQVTM, CDR2 ANQGSEA. This CDR3 has 12 amino acids. V trimming: 6 bases; J trimming: 6 bases; junction bases outside the gene matches: 7. About this clone itself: The target antigen is unknown.

The chain uses TRBV29-1 and TRBJ1-2; 7 bases are shared with TRBD1. The specimen was peripheral blood, collected after recovery from COVID-19. The TCR sequence derives from a human donor who had recovered from COVID-19. The DNA of the CDR3 is TGCAGCGTAGAGACAGGGAGAAATGGCTACACCTTC. Translated: CSVETGRNGYTF.